This entry lists 25 T cell receptor beta chains sequenced from one sample in a study of shared clonotypes between healthy human individuals. Only in-frame clones appear in the TCRdb table, and some are missing; sequencing was by immunoSEQ multiplex PCR. Of about 1.5 million clones in the sample, around 97% were seen once. Sequencing used naive CD4+ T cells sorted from blood. Subset defined: CD45RA+ positively selected. The receptors were sampled from a man aged 25 to 40 in good health.

The chain links TRBV5-4 to TRBJ2-2; tentative D call: TRBD2 (6 bases). The V and J ends lost 5 bases and 0 bases respectively, with 17 bases between them. This CDR3 spans 17 amino acids. Looked up from germline, CDR1 is SGHNT and CDR2 is YYREEE (reference sequence). CDR3: CASRVGRPLTNTGELFF. CDR3 nucleotides: TGTGCCAGCAGGGTCGGGAGACCCCTTACGAACACCGGGGAGCTGTTTTTT.

V and J are TRBV6-5 and TRBJ1-1; tentative D call: TRBD1 (6 bases). Trimming left V 0 bases short and J 8 bases short, with 13 bases between. In germline, CDR1 is MNHEY, CDR2 SVGAGI. This CDR3 has 14 residues. The chain's CDR3 is CASSYSAGQREAFF. For the CDR3, the DNA is TGTGCCAGCAGTTACTCAGCCGGACAGAGGGAAGCTTTCTTT.

With respect to this clone: At one end, the junction sequence differs from germline, possibly due to a read error. The V gene is TRBV6-5, the J gene TRBJ1-2, with no clear D. Germline V gives CDR1 MNHEY, CDR2 SVGAGI. There are 15 residues in the CDR3. CDR3 in amino acids: CVSSYSNNSPYGYTF. Here the CDR3 DNA reads TGTGTCAGCAGTTACTCGAACAACTCCCCCTATGGCTACACCTTC.

The CDR3 loop is CASRVDREEKAFF. The CDR3 DNA sequence: TGTGCCAGCAGGGTGGACAGGGAAGAAAAAGCTTTCTTT. The rearrangement uses TRBV2 and TRBJ1-1, with 8 bases that match TRBD1. CDR3 length: 13 residues. Germline V gives CDR1 SNHLY, CDR2 FYNNEI. V shed 6 bases and J 9 bases; nucleotides not matched to a gene: 9.

The V and J genes are TRBV5-5 and TRBJ1-1; D may be TRBD1 (5 bases). V dropped 4 bases and J dropped 0 bases, with 16 bases sitting between them. The CDR3 has 16 residues. CDR1 and CDR2 from the germline V gene are SGHKS and YYEKEE (reference sequence). The CDR3 sequence: CASSRGVTVLNTEAFF. CDR3 coding DNA: TGTGCCAGCAGCCGGGGGGTGACAGTTTTGAACACTGAAGCTTTCTTT.

This clone was seen once. CDR3 residues: CASSLGPGELFF. The CDR3 DNA follows: TGTGCCAGCAGCTTAGGTCCCGGGGAGCTGTTTTTT. V gene TRBV11-3 combines with J gene TRBJ2-2; unclear D gene. V was shortened by 1 base and J by 6 bases, with 3 bases between the two germline ends. This CDR3 has 12 amino acids. Germline values: CDR1 SGHNT, CDR2 YENEEA.

This clone was recorded only once. The chain links TRBV9 to TRBJ1-1; D may be TRBD1 (5 bases). Trimming took 0 bases from V and 5 from J, leaving 11 bases between them. Germline CDR1 reads SGDLS; CDR2 reads YYNGEE. The CDR3 is 14 amino acids. The CDR3 loop is CASSVGAGLTEAFF. The CDR3 nucleotides read TGTGCCAGCAGCGTAGGGGCAGGGTTGACTGAAGCTTTCTTT.

The genes are TRBV5-5 and TRBJ1-2; TRBD1 is a possible D gene (5 bases). Trimming stripped 2 bases from V and 3 bases from J, with 8 bases between. Germline CDR1 is SGHKS and CDR2 is YYEKEE (reference sequence). The CDR3 is 13 amino acids. Written as DNA, the CDR3 is TGTGCCAGCAGCTTCGACAGCTACTATGGCTACACCTTC. Translating gives CASSFDSYYGYTF.

Turning to this clone: The sample holds other DNA sequences that translate to the same CDR3. This chain uses TRBV7-2 with TRBJ2-7, with 8 bases lining up with TRBD2. This CDR3 comprises 15 residues. After removal of 5 bases from V and 0 bases from J, the junction contained 6 bases not matched to a gene. Germline CDR1 SGHTA, CDR2 FQGNSA. CDR3 region: CASSPTSGSSYEQYF. CDR3 nucleotides: TGTGCCAGCAGCCCTACTAGCGGAAGCTCCTACGAGCAGTACTTC.

This chain uses TRBV1 with TRBJ2-3; the table calls TRBD2, which could not be checked here. TRBV1 is shown as a pseudogene. The CDR3 extends over 19 amino acids. The CDR3 DNA sequence: TGCACCAGCAGCCATCATAATCCGGGACTAGCGGGAGGCACAGATACGCAGTATTTT. Translating gives CTSSHHNPGLAGGTDTQYF.

The chain has TRBV28 and TRBJ2-7; TRBD2 matches at 8 bases. Germline CDR1 is MDHEN and CDR2 is SYDVKM. V dropped 2 bases and J dropped 3; count of bases not matched to a gene: 12. The CDR3 consists of 17 residues. CDR3 coding DNA: TGTGCCAGCAGTTTACGGGGCCCTGGACTAGCAAACTACGAGCAGTACTTC. It yields the protein CASSLRGPGLANYEQYF.

The chain recombines TRBV28 with TRBJ2-7; the match to TRBD2 covers 8 bases. The V segment lost 7 bases and the J segment 0 bases; nucleotides outside the gene matches: 5. The V gene's germline CDR1 is MDHEN and CDR2 SYDVKM. This CDR3 spans 14 amino acids. The CDR3 here is CASIAGPPSYEQYF. CDR3 DNA sequence: TGTGCCAGCATAGCGGGGCCGCCCTCCTACGAGCAGTACTTC.

The chain employs TRBV5-5 and TRBJ2-7; TRBD2 matches 12 bases. The trim removed 5 bases at V and 5 bases at J, leaving 8 bases unmatched. CDR1 and CDR2 (germline): SGHKS, YYEKEE (reference sequence). This CDR3 has 15 amino acids. Written as DNA, the CDR3 is TGTGCCAGCAGTTTTCCCCTAGCGGGAGGGAACGAGCAGTACTTC. Translating gives CASSFPLAGGNEQYF. Variable domain in full (rest from reference TRBV5-5 and TRBJ2-7): DAGVTQSPTHLIKTRGQQVTLRCSPISGHKSVSWYQQVLGQGPQFIFQYYEKEERGRGNFPDRFSARQFPNYSSELNVNALLLGDSALYLCASSFPLAGGNEQYFGPGTRLTVT.

This rearrangement joins TRBV5-1 to TRBJ2-4, with 9 bases that match TRBD2. Per the germline V gene, CDR1 is SGHRS and CDR2 is YFSETQ. This CDR3 comprises 16 residues. The V segment lost 2 bases and the J segment 3 bases; nucleotides outside the gene matches: 6. This chain's CDR3 is CASSFSSGRDKNIQYF. The CDR3 bases are TGCGCCAGCAGCTTTAGTAGCGGGAGAGACAAAAACATTCAGTACTTC.

This rearrangement joins TRBV6-5 to TRBJ2-1, with D possibly TRBD1 on 6 matching bases. The germline V gene has CDR1 MNHEY and CDR2 SVGAGI. This CDR3 region has 13 residues. V lost 5 bases and J lost 7, with 12 bases in between. The CDR3 sequence is CASSHQGWNEQFF. The CDR3 DNA is TGTGCCAGCAGTCACCAGGGGTGGAATGAGCAGTTCTTC.

The rearrangement uses TRBV14 and TRBJ2-1; TRBD1 agrees at 7 bases. Per germline, CDR1 SGHDN and CDR2 FVKESK. V shed 2 bases, J shed 9 bases, and the junction held 13 bases outside the gene matches. This CDR3 is built from 16 residues. The CDR3 region has the DNA TGTGCCAGCAGCCAACACCTGACAGGGTTGGGCGGTGAGCAGTTCTTC. Translated: CASSQHLTGLGGEQFF.

This chain connects TRBV6-1 to TRBJ2-7, with D possibly TRBD2 on 5 matching bases. The V end lost 8 bases, the J end lost 0 bases, and 11 bases lay between the germline ends. Per germline, CDR1 MNHNS and CDR2 SASEGT. The CDR3 sequence is 13 residues long. The CDR3 DNA reads as TGTGCCAGCGGCCTTGAGGGCTCCTACGAGCAGTACTTC. Encoded protein: CASGLEGSYEQYF.

The gene calls are TRBV29-1 and TRBJ2-2, with D uncertain. Germline CDR1 and CDR2: SQVTM and ANQGSEA. The CDR3 is 14 amino acids. V was pared by 2 bases and J by 1 base, with 8 bases between. This CDR3 reads CSVELALNTGELFF. DNA for the CDR3: TGCAGCGTTGAACTTGCCCTGAACACCGGGGAGCTGTTTTTT.

The chain has TRBV5-1 and TRBJ2-2, with TRBD2 as a possible D gene (6 bases). Germline values: CDR1 SGHRS, CDR2 YFSETQ. This CDR3 region has 14 residues. The ends were cut back, 8 bases at V and 3 bases at J, with 14 bases in the middle. The chain's CDR3 is CASGGPPDTGELFF. The CDR3 region has the DNA TGCGCCAGTGGAGGGCCTCCAGACACCGGGGAGCTGTTTTTT.

This sequence joins TRBV10-3 and TRBJ1-2; D ambiguous. CDR3 size: 14 residues. With 0 bases removed from V and 7 bases from J, the gap between germline ends came to 12 bases. CDR1 is ENHRY, CDR2 SYGVKD, per germline. The CDR3 protein is CAISESGLNPGYTF. The DNA of the CDR3 is TGTGCCATCAGTGAGTCGGGCCTAAACCCTGGCTACACCTTC.

The CDR3 loop reads CSVPDPPSARGVKEKLFF. The CDR3 DNA follows: TGCAGCGTTCCCGATCCCCCCTCTGCGAGGGGGGTAAAGGAAAAACTGTTTTTT. The chain uses TRBV29-1 and TRBJ1-4; D might be TRBD1 (6 bases). Germline assignment: CDR1 SQVTM and CDR2 ANQGSEA. V was clipped by 5 bases and J by 8 bases, with 30 bases between them. CDR3 size: 18 residues. The full variable domain, its missing parts supplied by reference TRBV29-1 and TRBJ1-4, is SAVISQKPSRDICQRGTSLTIQCQVDSQVTMMFWYRQQPGQSLTLIATANQGSEATYESGFVIDKFPISRPNLTFSTLTVSNMSPEDSSIYLCSVPDPPSARGVKEKLFFGSGTQLSVL.

V usage is TRBV6-6 and J usage is TRBJ2-3, with D possibly TRBD2 on 6 matching bases. Germline assignment: CDR1 MNHNY and CDR2 SVGAGI (reference sequence). V was pared by 6 bases and J by 3 bases, with 13 bases between. The CDR3 has 14 amino acids. In DNA form, the CDR3 reads TGTGCCAGCAGCGGAGGGCTGGGGACAGATACGCAGTATTTT. Amino acid sequence: CASSGGLGTDTQYF.

V gene TRBV9 combines with J gene TRBJ2-3; D may be TRBD1 or TRBD2 (6 bases each). Germline loops: CDR1 SGDLS, CDR2 YYNGEE. This CDR3 spans 18 amino acids. With 0 bases removed from V and 4 bases from J, the gap between germline ends came to 21 bases. The CDR3 reads CASSVAPGGGGIADTQYF. The CDR3 DNA follows: TGTGCCAGCAGCGTAGCCCCTGGTGGGGGCGGGATAGCAGATACGCAGTATTTT.

The chain has TRBV15 and TRBJ2-1, with TRBD2 matching over 8 bases. This CDR3 has 17 residues. Trimming at V came to 4 bases and at J to 4 bases, leaving 12 bases not matched to a gene. The V gene's germline CDR1 is LNHNV and CDR2 YYDKDF (reference sequence). CDR3 sequence reads: CATSKDGAGVSYNEQFF. The CDR3 bases are TGTGCCACCAGCAAAGACGGAGCGGGAGTAAGTTACAATGAGCAGTTCTTC.

This chain connects TRBV5-1 to TRBJ2-6; D may be TRBD1 or TRBD2 (7 bases each). The CDR3 is 17 residues long. Trimming pared 4 bases from V and 0 bases from J, leaving 14 bases between. Germline loops: CDR1 SGHRS, CDR2 YFSETQ. The CDR3 is CASSRGDSNSGANVLTF. For the CDR3, the DNA is TGCGCCAGCAGCCGGGGGGACAGTAACTCTGGGGCCAACGTCCTGACTTTC.